The 10 T cell receptor beta chains below come from one sample, sequenced in a study of human T cells and chemical hapten exposure. TCRdb reprocessed the RACE reads with MiXCR, giving one entry per CDR3 protein. The sample carries about 340,000 distinct CDR3 sequences, approximately 6.3% recorded once. This sample's time point: patch test 1, 2 weeks after DPC sensitization. Treatment denoted: therapeutic diphenylcyclopropenone sensitization with weekly scalp DPC. Sequenced here: whole blood, sampled in connection with sensitization to the hapten diphenylcyclopropenone (DPC). The receptor set was obtained from a woman between 18 and 29 years old with alopecia areata. Some clones in this sample may be carry-over from other donors' samples.

The chain combines TRBV29-1 with TRBJ2-7; D might be TRBD1 (6 bases). The germline V gene has CDR1 SQVTM and CDR2 ANQGSEA. CDR3 size: 12 residues. Between the trimmed V and J ends, which lost 5 bases and 6 bases, there was a span of 14 bases. The CDR3 spells CSVWAGEGEQYF. In DNA, the CDR3 is TGCAGCGTTTGGGCAGGGGAAGGCGAGCAGTACTTC.

This clonotype has just a few counts. This rearrangement joins TRBV13 to TRBJ2-5; 10 nucleotides agree with TRBD2. The V gene's germline CDR1 is PRHDT and CDR2 FYEKMQ (reference sequence). The CDR3 is 18 residues long. V shed 4 bases, J shed 5 bases, and the junction held 16 bases outside the gene matches. CDR3 sequence (DNA): TGTGCCAGCAGCTCGACTCACGGACTAGCGGCCGGTTTTGAGACCCAGTACTTC. Its protein is CASSSTHGLAAGFETQYF.

Ten or more counts support this clonotype. The CDR3: CASSFEVTSEQYF. The CDR3 bases are TGTGCCAGCAGTTTCGAAGTAACGTCTGAGCAGTACTTC. The chain uses TRBV27 and TRBJ2-7; D not certain. Germline assignment: CDR1 MNHEY and CDR2 SMNVEV (reference sequence). This CDR3 is built from 13 residues. V was shortened by 3 bases and J by 7 bases, with 13 bases between the two germline ends.

This clonotype was detected a few times. This chain joins TRBV12-3 or TRBV12-4 and TRBJ2-4; tentatively, D is TRBD2 (7 bases). V was trimmed by 6 bases and J by 0 bases, leaving 30 bases between them. This CDR3 is built from 21 residues. The chain's CDR3 is CASSPTARGGLSVLAKNIQYF. DNA of the CDR3: TGTGCCAGCAGCCCAACTGCTAGGGGGGGCCTCTCGGTACTAGCCAAAAACATTCAGTACTTC.

The chain links TRBV18 to TRBJ1-1; 7 positions match TRBD1. Germline CDR1 KGHSH, CDR2 LQKENI. CDR3 length: 16 amino acids. With V trimmed by 6 bases and J by 0 bases, 10 bases remained unmatched. The CDR3 nucleotides are TGTGCCAGCTCCCCGGGGGACAGAATCATGAACACTGAAGCTTTCTTT. This gives the protein CASSPGDRIMNTEAFF. Full variable domain (outside the CDR3, taken from reference TRBV18 and TRBJ1-1): NAGVMQNPRHLVRRRGQEARLRCSPMKGHSHVYWYRQLPEEGLKFMVYLQKENIIDESGMPKERFSAEFPKEGPSILRIQQVVRGDSAAYFCASSPGDRIMNTEAFFGQGTRLTVV.

This clonotype has ten or more counts. The chain employs TRBV4-2 and TRBJ2-5; no firm D call. The germline gives CDR1 LGHNA, CDR2 YNFKEQ. The length of the CDR3 is 12 residues. V dropped 1 base and J dropped 9 bases, with 9 bases sitting between them. The CDR3: CASSQVGTSQYF. The DNA of the CDR3 is TGTGCCAGCAGCCAAGTTGGAACGTCCCAGTACTTC.

The rearrangement links TRBV20-1 to TRBJ1-3, with 9 bases fitting TRBD1. Germline V gives CDR1 DFQATT, CDR2 SNEGSKA (reference sequence). CDR3 length: 16 residues. The V and J ends lost 5 bases and 0 bases, in that order; junction bases with no gene match: 8. The CDR3 spells CSAQGTGSFSGNTIYF. The CDR3 bases are TGCAGTGCTCAAGGGACAGGGTCTTTCTCTGGAAACACCATATATTTT.

This clonotype was seen only a few times. This sequence joins TRBV12-5 and TRBJ1-6; D remains unclear. The germline V and J ends were trimmed by 1 base and 5 bases, with 6 bases remaining between them. CDR1 and CDR2 from the germline V gene are LGHNT and FRNRAP. CDR3 length: 14 residues. The CDR3 DNA reads as TGTGCTAGTGGTTTGGGACTGAATAATTCACCCCTCCACTTT. Protein: CASGLGLNNSPLHF. The full variable domain, with the rest looked up from reference TRBV12-5 and TRBJ1-6, is DARVTQTPRHKVTEMGQEVTMRCQPILGHNTVFWYRQTMMQGLELLAYFRNRAPLDDSGMPKDRFSAEMPDATLATLKIQPSEPRDSAVYFCASGLGLNNSPLHFGNGTRLTVT.

The table lists this clonotype with many counts. The V gene is TRBV12-3 or TRBV12-4, the J gene TRBJ1-1, with D tentatively TRBD1 (5 bases). Trimming removed 6 bases from V and 4 bases from J, with 12 bases in between. The CDR3 is 13 residues long. CDR3 residues: CASSLRGGTEAFF. Written as DNA, the CDR3 is TGTGCCAGCAGCCTCCGGGGGGGCACTGAAGCTTTCTTT.

The gene calls are TRBV5-6 and TRBJ1-5; the D gene is possibly TRBD1 (5 bases). Per germline, CDR1 SGHDT and CDR2 YYEEEE. V lost 1 base and J lost 3, with 8 bases in between. The CDR3 runs 14 residues. The CDR3 nucleotides read TGTGCCAGCAGCTTGTGGGGCGCCAATCAGCCCCAGCATTTT. Protein sequence: CASSLWGANQPQHF.